These 32 T cell receptor beta chains were all obtained from the same sample, sequenced in a study of T-cell reconstitution after alpha-beta-depleted transplantation in children. Unique molecular identifiers featured in how the TCRbeta library was prepared. Using its own MiXCR run on the PCR reads, TCRdb lists one record per CDR3 protein. The sample shows 400,000 to 500,000 distinct CDR3 sequences, approximately 11% of them seen only once. This material consisted of PBMCs from the stem cell graft donor, taken from the stem cell graft. The receptors originated from a human donor who donated a stem cell graft to a child with acute myeloid leukemia.

This clonotype was observed a few times. The chain combines TRBV20-1 with TRBJ2-1, with 8 bases identical to TRBD1. The CDR3 totals 18 residues. CDR1 is DFQATT, CDR2 SNEGSKA, per germline (reference sequence). The V segment lost 5 bases and the J segment 0 bases; nucleotides outside the gene matches: 15. The CDR3, as DNA: TGCAGTGCTGGGGATCCCAGGGGGCTAGTTTACTCCTACAATGAGCAGTTCTTC. This codes for CSAGDPRGLVYSYNEQFF.

The table lists this clonotype with many counts. The chain recombines TRBV5-1 with TRBJ1-4; 7 bases align to TRBD1. Germline CDR1 is SGHRS and CDR2 is YFSETQ. J lost 4 bases, V lost 4 bases, and 4 bases had no gene match. This CDR3 region has 14 residues. CDR3 nucleotide sequence: TGCGCCAGCAGCCCGGGACAGTTTAATGAAAAACTGTTTTTT. Protein product: CASSPGQFNEKLFF.

This clonotype was seen repeatedly, ten times or more. The V and J genes are TRBV10-3 and TRBJ2-1, with 10 bases aligning to TRBD2. The CDR3 is made up of 15 amino acids. CDR1 is ENHRY and CDR2 is SYGVKD in the germline V gene. V shed 6 bases, J shed 5 bases, and the junction held 7 bases outside the gene matches. This CDR3 reads CAIRSSGSSDNEQFF. The CDR3 coding sequence is TGTGCCATCAGGTCTAGCGGGAGCTCAGACAATGAGCAGTTCTTC.

This clonotype was recorded a few times. This chain uses TRBV5-1 with TRBJ1-2; D possibly corresponds to TRBD1 (6 bases). V lost 2 bases and J 7 bases, leaving 15 bases between the germline ends. Germline V gene data show CDR1 as SGHRS and CDR2 as YFSETQ. CDR3 length: 14 amino acids. For the CDR3, the DNA is TGCGCCAGCAGCTTCGCGGGGGCGCTCGGTGGCTACACCTTC. Translating it yields CASSFAGALGGYTF.

There are a few counts of this clonotype. The V gene is TRBV7-2, the J gene TRBJ2-4, with a tentative D call TRBD1 (6 bases). The CDR3 has 16 amino acids. Germline V CDR1 and CDR2: SGHTA, FQGNSA. The V gene lost 2 bases and the J gene lost 0 bases, with 11 bases spanning the gap. DNA for the CDR3: TGTGCCAGCAGCTTATTTGGGGGCGCAGCCAAAAACATTCAGTACTTC. Its protein product is CASSLFGGAAKNIQYF. The entire variable domain, with the rest obtained from reference TRBV7-2 and TRBJ2-4, is as follows: GAGVSQSPSNKVTEKGKDVELRCDPISGHTALYWYRQSLGQGLEFLIYFQGNSAPDKSGLPSDRFSAERTGGSVSTLTIQRTQQEDSAVYLCASSLFGGAAKNIQYFGAGTRLSVL.

This clonotype was picked up a small number of times. The gene calls are TRBV27 and TRBJ1-1; 8 bases match TRBD1. Germline V gene sequence: CDR1 MNHEY, CDR2 SMNVEV (reference sequence). With V trimmed by 7 bases and J by 1 base, 5 bases remained unmatched. This CDR3 comprises 14 residues. CDR3 residues: CASKLGTGNTEAFF. The CDR3, as DNA: TGTGCCAGCAAGTTAGGGACAGGGAACACTGAAGCTTTCTTT.

The chain joins TRBV30 to TRBJ1-3; no clear D gene. Trimming cost V 0 bases and J 4 bases, with 10 bases left between them. Looked up from germline, CDR1 is GTSNPN and CDR2 is SVGIG (reference sequence). CDR3 length equals 14 residues. Here the CDR3 DNA reads TGTGCCTGGAGTGTACCGGGCCTAGGAAACACCATATATTTT. This encodes CAWSVPGLGNTIYF.

This clonotype showed up just a few times. The chain couples TRBV4-1 to TRBJ2-4; D is undetermined. Germline assignment: CDR1 MGHRA and CDR2 YSYEKL. The CDR3 consists of 11 residues. Trimming left V 1 base short and J 9 bases short, with 4 bases between. This CDR3 reads CASSQASIQYF. CDR3 DNA: TGCGCCAGCAGCCAAGCCAGCATTCAGTACTTC.

CDR3 loop: CAWSVGSWGPSQETQYF. The CDR3 bases are TGTGCCTGGAGTGTGGGGTCTTGGGGGCCTAGCCAAGAGACCCAGTACTTC. The chain joins TRBV30 to TRBJ2-5; weak D call: TRBD1 (6 bases). Deletions cut 0 bases from V and 1 base from J, with 18 bases between. The CDR3 covers 17 residues. Germline V gene data show CDR1 as GTSNPN and CDR2 as SVGIG (reference sequence).

The V call is TRBV12-5, the J call TRBJ1-5, with D maybe TRBD1 (6 bases). Germline loops: CDR1 LGHNT, CDR2 FRNRAP. The CDR3 totals 15 residues. The V end was cut by 1 base, the J end by 7 bases, with 14 bases between. The CDR3 nucleotides are TGTGCTAGTGGTTTGGGTGGGGGGGCCCAACAGCCCCAGCATTTT. Translation gives CASGLGGGAQQPQHF.

This clonotype was detected a few times. The chain recombines TRBV18 with TRBJ2-1, with 11 bases identical to TRBD2. Trimming took 2 bases from V and 8 from J; bases not matched to a gene: 20. CDR3 length equals 20 residues. Germline CDR1 KGHSH, CDR2 LQKENI. The CDR3 nucleotides read TGTGCCAGCTCACCAAACCGACCCGCCAGATTAGCGGGGGGGCTCGATGAGCAGTTCTTC. Amino acids: CASSPNRPARLAGGLDEQFF. Supplemented by reference TRBV18 and TRBJ2-1, the full variable domain reads NAGVMQNPRHLVRRRGQEARLRCSPMKGHSHVYWYRQLPEEGLKFMVYLQKENIIDESGMPKERFSAEFPKEGPSILRIQQVVRGDSAAYFCASSPNRPARLAGGLDEQFFGPGTRLTVL.

This clonotype showed up just a few times. J is TRBJ2-2 and V is TRBV10-1; the D is unclear. CDR3 size: 16 residues. CDR1 WNHNN and CDR2 SYGVQD come from the germline V gene (reference sequence). Trimming pared 2 bases from V and 3 bases from J, leaving 13 bases between. The CDR3 loop is CASSEIAREDTGELFF. Here the CDR3 DNA reads TGCGCCAGCAGTGAGATAGCCCGAGAGGACACCGGGGAGCTGTTTTTT.

This chain joins TRBV5-1 and TRBJ1-4; 7 nucleotides line up with TRBD1. The CDR3 consists of 15 residues. V lost 4 bases and J lost 3; bases outside the gene matches: 6. Germline V CDR1 and CDR2: SGHRS, YFSETQ. The CDR3 reads CASSALQGSNEKLFF. CDR3 nucleotides: TGCGCCAGCAGCGCACTACAGGGGTCTAATGAAAAACTGTTTTTT.

This chain connects TRBV7-3 to TRBJ2-3, with 7 bases identical to TRBD1. This CDR3 contains 13 residues. J was trimmed by 3 bases and V by 10 bases; bases with no gene match: 7. The V gene's germline CDR1 is SGHTA and CDR2 FQGTGA. This CDR3 reads CATGQAGTDTQYF. Written as DNA, the CDR3 is TGTGCCACCGGACAGGCCGGAACAGATACGCAGTATTTT.

At least ten counts were recorded for this clonotype. This chain links TRBV20-1 with TRBJ2-1; TRBD2 agrees at 8 bases. Germline V gene sequence: CDR1 DFQATT, CDR2 SNEGSKA (reference sequence). V was clipped by 0 bases and J by 4 bases; unmatched bases: 17. The length of the CDR3 is 19 residues. The CDR3 sequence: CSARDKGHSGMSLYNEQFF. CDR3 DNA: TGCAGTGCTAGAGATAAGGGCCATAGCGGGATGTCCCTTTACAATGAGCAGTTCTTC.

This clonotype was recorded a few times. The chain joins TRBV29-1 to TRBJ1-3; weak D call: TRBD1 (6 bases). Trimming took 6 bases from V and 2 from J, leaving 11 bases between them. The CDR3 length is 13 residues. The germline V gene has CDR1 SQVTM and CDR2 ANQGSEA. CDR3 sequence: CSVVSGAGNTIYF. The CDR3 DNA reads TGCAGCGTGGTCTCAGGGGCTGGAAACACCATATATTTT.

The chain employs TRBV20-1 and TRBJ1-5, with D perhaps matching TRBD1 (6 bases). Trimming left V 6 bases short and J 4 bases short, with 16 bases between. This CDR3 is built from 14 residues. In germline, CDR1 is DFQATT, CDR2 SNEGSKA (reference sequence). This CDR3 reads CSAAPGGGNQPQHF. The CDR3 DNA is TGCAGTGCCGCGCCGGGGGGCGGGAATCAGCCCCAGCATTTT.

This clonotype has at least ten counts. The rearrangement uses TRBV7-2 and TRBJ2-7; TRBD2 is a possible D gene (6 bases). The CDR3 has 14 residues. CDR1 is SGHTA, CDR2 FQGNSA, per germline. Trimming took 2 bases from V and 4 from J, leaving 12 bases between them. The CDR3 sequence: CASSLSGGKYEQYV. CDR3 sequence (DNA): TGTGCCAGCAGCTTAAGTGGGGGGAAGTACGAGCAGTACGTC.

The J gene is TRBJ2-1, the V gene TRBV4-1, with 10 bases that match TRBD2. With 4 bases clipped from V and 8 bases from J, the junction kept 8 bases outside the gene matches. CDR3 length: 15 amino acids. Germline V gene sequence: CDR1 MGHRA, CDR2 YSYEKL. The CDR3 sequence is CASSLGSGGLDEQFF. In DNA form, the CDR3 reads TGCGCCAGCAGCCTTGGTAGCGGGGGGTTGGATGAGCAGTTCTTC.

Worth noting for this clonotype: Being one base from a much bigger clone, this may be a read error. The rearrangement uses TRBV27 and TRBJ2-3; maybe TRBD2 (5 bases). The ends were cut back, 6 bases at V and 4 bases at J, with 11 bases in the middle. This CDR3 region has 13 residues. Germline V CDR1 and CDR2: MNHEY, SMNVEV (reference sequence). The CDR3 region has the DNA TGTGCCAGCAGAAAGACTACGTCAGATACGCAGTATTTT. Translated: CASRKTTSDTQYF.

This clonotype was seen ten or more times. The chain carries TRBV11-1 and TRBJ2-7; TRBD1 or TRBD2 may be the D gene (5 bases each). CDR3 size: 13 residues. Germline lookup yields CDR1 SGHAT and CDR2 FQDESV (reference sequence). V lost 5 bases, J lost 4 bases, and 12 bases lay in between. This CDR3 is CASSRGEGYEQYV. Written as DNA, the CDR3 is TGTGCCAGCAGCCGGGGCGAAGGGTACGAGCAGTACGTC.

The J gene is TRBJ2-1, the V gene TRBV20-1, with 7 nucleotides matching TRBD2. CDR1 and CDR2 (germline): DFQATT, SNEGSKA (reference sequence). Germline trimming cut 2 bases from V and 6 bases from J; bases unmatched to any gene: 7. The CDR3 has 14 residues. This CDR3 is CSARPGRLGNEQFF. DNA of the CDR3: TGCAGTGCTAGACCCGGGAGGTTAGGCAATGAGCAGTTCTTC.

The chain joins TRBV7-9 to TRBJ1-2; D is undetermined. V shed 1 base and J shed 0 bases, with 12 bases lying between them. Germline V CDR1 and CDR2: SEHNR, FQNEAQ (reference sequence). The CDR3 covers 16 residues. The CDR3: CASSLESDPSNYGYTF. The CDR3 DNA follows: TGTGCCAGCAGCTTAGAGTCCGACCCTTCTAACTATGGCTACACCTTC.

This clonotype was observed a handful of times. J is TRBJ2-5 and V is TRBV5-1; a possible D gene is TRBD2 (7 bases). Germline V gene data show CDR1 as SGHRS and CDR2 as YFSETQ. The CDR3 is made up of 15 amino acids. The V and J ends lost 8 bases and 7 bases respectively, with 24 bases between them. The CDR3 DNA sequence: TGCGCCAGTTGGGGGGGCCGCTCATCGGAGGGGACCCAGTACTTC. It encodes CASWGGRSSEGTQYF. Full variable domain (rest looked up from reference TRBV5-1 and TRBJ2-5): KAGVTQTPRYLIKTRGQQVTLSCSPISGHRSVSWYQQTPGQGLQFLFEYFSETQRNKGNFPGRFSGRQFSNSRSEMNVSTLELGDSALYLCASWGGRSSEGTQYFGPGTRLLVL.

This rearrangement joins TRBV21-1 to TRBJ2-1; the D segment call TRBD1 is taken from the table without a DNA check. TRBV21-1 is described as a pseudogene. The length of the CDR3 is 18 residues. The CDR3 region has the DNA TGTGCCAGCAGCCCCCGGACAGGGAAGAGCACCTGGGGGGGTGAGCAGTTCTTC. Its translation is CASSPRTGKSTWGGEQFF.

This clonotype was observed at least ten times. This chain connects TRBV6-6 to TRBJ2-7; the match to TRBD2 covers 10 bases. V gave up 0 bases and J gave up 1 base; unmatched junction bases: 3. Germline CDR1 and CDR2: MNHNY and SVGAGI (reference sequence). The CDR3 sequence is 16 residues long. The CDR3 sequence: CASSYSSAGGSYEQYV. CDR3 nucleotide sequence: TGTGCCAGCAGTTACTCGTCAGCGGGGGGGTCCTACGAGCAGTACGTC.

The chain has TRBV6-2 or TRBV6-3 and TRBJ2-1, with 11 bases lining up with TRBD2. Germline-derived CDR1 and CDR2 are MNHEY and SVGEGT. The CDR3 runs to 20 residues. V was clipped by 2 bases and J by 0 bases; unmatched bases: 12. The CDR3 region is CASSYPRTITSGSSYNEQFF. The DNA for the CDR3 is TGTGCCAGCAGTTACCCGAGGACGATCACTAGCGGGAGCTCCTACAATGAGCAGTTCTTC.

This clonotype was seen at least ten times. The chain has TRBV7-2 and TRBJ2-3; 7 bases are a match to TRBD1. Trimming at V came to 5 bases and at J to 3 bases, leaving 11 bases not matched to a gene. CDR3 length equals 16 residues. Germline values: CDR1 SGHTA, CDR2 FQGNSA. In nucleotides, the CDR3 is TGTGCCAGCAGCGCCAGACAGGGTGGTTCGACAGATACGCAGTATTTT. It is translated as CASSARQGGSTDTQYF.

The chain carries TRBV12-3 or TRBV12-4 and TRBJ2-1; 11 positions match TRBD2. With 9 bases clipped from V and 10 bases from J, the junction kept 11 bases outside the gene matches. This CDR3 spans 14 amino acids. CDR3: CASVLAGGGVEQFF. The CDR3 DNA follows: TGTGCCAGTGTCCTAGCGGGGGGTGGGGTAGAGCAGTTCTTC.

The CDR3 DNA is TGCAGTGCTAGAGATCCCATGACAGGCTCCTACGAGCAGTACTTC. Translation gives CSARDPMTGSYEQYF. V and J are TRBV20-1 and TRBJ2-7, with D maybe TRBD1 (6 bases). The CDR3 is 15 amino acids. Deletions cut 0 bases from V and 0 bases from J, with 12 bases between. Germline CDR1 DFQATT, CDR2 SNEGSKA (reference sequence).

The sample holds one count of this clonotype. This chain links TRBV6-5 with TRBJ2-7; D not certain. Germline V lookup: CDR1 MNHEY, CDR2 SVGAGI. With 0 bases removed from V and 1 base from J, the gap between germline ends came to 13 bases. The CDR3 has 16 residues. The CDR3 DNA is TGTGCCAGCAGTTACTCCTTCGCGTTGGGTTCCTACGAGCAGTACTTC. As protein: CASSYSFALGSYEQYF.

This clonotype was seen only a few times. The CDR3 DNA reads as TGCAGTGCTAGTTGGGGGACTAGCGGAGGTGAGCAGTACTTC. Amino acids: CSASWGTSGGEQYF. The rearrangement joins TRBV20-1 to TRBJ2-7; 11 nucleotides line up with TRBD2. CDR3 length: 14 amino acids. Per germline, CDR1 DFQATT and CDR2 SNEGSKA (reference sequence). With V trimmed by 3 bases and J by 7 bases, 8 bases remained unmatched.